This TCR beta chain emerged from a study of cytomegalovirus exposure and HLA in healthy donors. On the study more broadly: Early released data had 65 million to 100 million unique TCRs, all coming from HLA-typed donors.

From germline, CDR1 is MNHEY and CDR2 SMNVEV (reference sequence). The CDR3 is 16 residues long. The ends were cut back, 10 bases at V and 2 bases at J, with 24 bases in the middle. PCR used 60 Vbeta primers and 13 Jbeta primers. Per the authors' pipeline: Unique TCR beta chains totaled 65 million to 95 million in a later count, with approximately 11 million of them shared. The table came from immunoSEQ multiplex PCR; TCRdb's copy has only in-frame clones and leaves some out. V, J and clone size were drawn from that table, and D and trimming were deduced from the DNA. The sample has about 190,000 clones; roughly 80% are singletons. Study-wide results and caveats: A previous analysis found most TCR beta V segments productive roughly 87% or roughly 30% of the time. Analysis was carried out at a later point, and it linked a missense DCLRE1C variant to TCR beta V- and J-gene trimming.

Of note for this clone: Antigen specificity is unknown.

The sequence was collected from a woman under 40 in good health and CMV-seropositive. Sequenced sample: PBMCs. This chain joins TRBV27 and TRBJ2-7; possibly TRBD1 for D (7 bases). This CDR3 is CATEGRRGRWTYEQYF. CDR3 nucleotides: TGTGCCACCGAGGGACGGAGGGGGCGATGGACCTACGAGCAGTACTTC.